This T cell receptor (beta chain) was identified in a study of cytomegalovirus exposure and HLA in healthy donors. Primers included in the PCR were 60 Vbeta and 13 Jbeta primers. Using immunoSEQ multiplex PCR, the repertoire was profiled, and TCRdb retains in-frame clones only, with some absent. This table holds about 190,000 clones, more than 85% found once. The CDR3 contains 15 residues. V lost 4 bases and J lost 2, with 9 bases in between. From germline, CDR1 is SEHNR and CDR2 FQNEAQ (reference sequence). The receptor's source is a woman aged 18-29 years in good health and CMV-seronegative. V and J are TRBV7-9 and TRBJ2-6; tentatively, D is TRBD1 (5 bases). Specimen: PBMCs. This CDR3 is CASSSGHPGANVLTF. The CDR3 DNA reads TGTGCCAGCAGCTCAGGACACCCTGGGGCCAACGTCCTGACTTTC. Together with reference TRBV7-9 and TRBJ2-6, the CDR3 gives the full variable domain: DTGVSQNPRHKITKRGQNVTFRCDPISEHNRLYWYRQTLGQGPEFLTYFQNEAQLEKSRLLSDRFSAERPKGSFSTLEIQRTEQGDSAMYLCASSSGHPGANVLTFGAGSRLTVL.